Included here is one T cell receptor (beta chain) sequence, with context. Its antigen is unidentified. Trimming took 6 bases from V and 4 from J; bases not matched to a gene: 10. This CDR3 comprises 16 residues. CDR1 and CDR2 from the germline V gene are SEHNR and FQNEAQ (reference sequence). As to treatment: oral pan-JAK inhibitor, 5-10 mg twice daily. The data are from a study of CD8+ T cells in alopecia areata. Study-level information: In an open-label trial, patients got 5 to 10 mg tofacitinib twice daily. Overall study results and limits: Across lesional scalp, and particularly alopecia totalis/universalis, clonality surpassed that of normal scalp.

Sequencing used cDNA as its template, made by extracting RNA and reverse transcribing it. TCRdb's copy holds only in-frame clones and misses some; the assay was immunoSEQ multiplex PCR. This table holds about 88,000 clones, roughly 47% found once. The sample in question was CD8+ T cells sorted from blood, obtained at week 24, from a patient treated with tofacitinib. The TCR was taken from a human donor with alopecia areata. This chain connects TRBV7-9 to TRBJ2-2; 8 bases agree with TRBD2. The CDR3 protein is CASRWAGLETTGELFF. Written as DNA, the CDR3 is TGTGCCAGCAGGTGGGCGGGACTAGAGACCACCGGGGAGCTGTTTTTT.